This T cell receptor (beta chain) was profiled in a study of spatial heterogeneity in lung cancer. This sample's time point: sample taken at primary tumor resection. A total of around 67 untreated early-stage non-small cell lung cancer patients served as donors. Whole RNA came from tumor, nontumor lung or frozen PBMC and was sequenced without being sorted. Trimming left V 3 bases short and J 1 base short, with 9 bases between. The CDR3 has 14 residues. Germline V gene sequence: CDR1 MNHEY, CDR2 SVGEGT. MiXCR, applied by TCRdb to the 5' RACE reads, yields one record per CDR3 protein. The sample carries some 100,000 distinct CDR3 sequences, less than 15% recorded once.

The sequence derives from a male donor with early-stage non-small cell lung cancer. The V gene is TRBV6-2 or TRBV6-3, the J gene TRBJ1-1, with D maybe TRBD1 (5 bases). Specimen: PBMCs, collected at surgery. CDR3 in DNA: TGTGCCAGCAGTTATCCGCAGGGGAACACTGAAGCTTTCTTT. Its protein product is CASSYPQGNTEAFF.